These 21 T cell receptor beta chains came from one sample sequenced in a study of Ad26.COV2.S vaccination and SARS-CoV-2 variants. Treatment given: 15 to 20 received Ad26.COV2.S at low or high dose, single or two shots; about 5 received placebo; per-sample allocation not given. Day 63 after the first injection of vaccine or placebo was the sampling time. Sequencing used immunoSEQ multiplex PCR; TCRdb keeps in-frame clones, though not all of them. The data show roughly 320,000 clones, about 85% seen once. The material was peripheral blood, obtained in a trial of Ad26.COV2.S vaccine versus placebo. The receptor source for this set is a person between 18 and 65 years old who received the Ad26.COV2.S COVID-19 vaccine or a placebo.

The CDR3 loop is CATSRVAGELFF. The CDR3 DNA reads as TGTGCCACCAGCAGAGTCGCCGGGGAGCTGTTTTTT. The V call is TRBV15, the J call TRBJ2-2, with unresolved D. Trimming pared 1 base from V and 6 bases from J, leaving 3 bases between. In germline, CDR1 is LNHNV, CDR2 YYDKDF (reference sequence). CDR3 size: 12 residues.

A few counts support this clone. This same CDR3 is encoded by further DNA sequences in the sample. The CDR3 region is CASSLYTDTQYF. DNA of the CDR3: TGTGCCAGCAGCTTGTACACAGATACGCAGTATTTT. V is TRBV5-4 and J is TRBJ2-3; no clear D. The CDR3 totals 12 residues. V gave up 1 base and J gave up 2 bases, with 2 bases separating them. Germline-derived CDR1 and CDR2 are SGHNT and YYREEE (reference sequence). Variable domain in full (rest from reference TRBV5-4 and TRBJ2-3): ETGVTQSPTHLIKTRGQQVTLRCSSQSGHNTVSWYQQALGQGPQFIFQYYREEENGRGNFPPRFSGLQFPNYSSELNVNALELDDSALYLCASSLYTDTQYFGPGTRLTVL.

The chain is built from TRBV6-5 and TRBJ2-1; TRBD1 is a possible D gene (5 bases). The CDR3 extends over 15 amino acids. Germline assignment: CDR1 MNHEY and CDR2 SVGAGI. Between the trimmed V and J ends, which lost 3 bases and 0 bases, there was a span of 9 bases. The CDR3 DNA sequence: TGTGCCAGCAGTTATGGGGCGTCCTCCTACAATGAGCAGTTCTTC. Residues: CASSYGASSYNEQFF.

As for this clone: Other DNA sequences in the sample encode the same CDR3. This rearrangement joins TRBV29-1 to TRBJ2-3; D is unclear. CDR3 length: 11 amino acids. Germline lookup yields CDR1 SQVTM and CDR2 ANQGSEA. V was shortened by 6 bases and J by 3 bases, with 7 bases between the two germline ends. The CDR3 spells CSVAITDTQYF. In DNA, the CDR3 is TGCAGCGTCGCAATAACAGATACGCAGTATTTT.

V and J are TRBV6-2 or TRBV6-3 and TRBJ2-4, with 9 bases matching TRBD1. After removal of 6 bases from V and 0 bases from J, the junction contained 21 bases not matched to a gene. The CDR3 consists of 21 residues. Looked up from germline, CDR1 is MNHEY and CDR2 is SVGEGT. CDR3 region: CASSRTRDRAAEGLAKNIQYF. CDR3 bases: TGTGCCAGCAGCCGTACCCGGGACAGGGCTGCAGAAGGGTTAGCCAAAAACATTCAGTACTTC.

This sequence joins TRBV7-2 and TRBJ2-7; 9 nucleotides line up with TRBD2. Germline loops: CDR1 SGHTA, CDR2 FQGNSA. The CDR3 sequence is 15 residues long. Trimming took 5 bases from V and 2 from J; bases not matched to a gene: 7. The CDR3 is CASSHQAGGPYEQYF. CDR3 nucleotide sequence: TGTGCCAGCAGCCACCAAGCGGGGGGCCCCTACGAGCAGTACTTC.

In this sample, this clone turned up a few times. The chain has TRBV11-2 and TRBJ1-1; the D gene is possibly TRBD1 (6 bases). V dropped 7 bases and J dropped 5 bases, with 20 bases sitting between them. There are 15 residues in the CDR3. The V gene's germline CDR1 is SGHAT and CDR2 FQNNGV. In nucleotides, the CDR3 is TGTGCCAGCACCGAGCGACAGGTACTACGTACTGAAGCTTTCTTT. It encodes CASTERQVLRTEAFF.

The genes are TRBV19 and TRBJ2-2; 11 nucleotides agree with TRBD1. The CDR3 contains 15 residues. The V gene end was trimmed by 5 bases and the J gene end by 2 bases; junction bases not matched to a gene: 1. Germline V gene lookup returns CDR1 LNHDA and CDR2 SQIVND (reference sequence). The CDR3 region is CASSRTGGNTGELFF. Here the CDR3 DNA reads TGTGCCAGTAGTCGGACAGGGGGCAACACCGGGGAGCTGTTTTTT.

The chain carries TRBV12-5 and TRBJ2-2, with TRBD2 matching 9 bases. The CDR3 is made up of 16 amino acids. Germline V gene lookup returns CDR1 LGHNT and CDR2 FRNRAP. Trimming took 2 bases from V and 6 from J; bases not matched to a gene: 7. CDR3: CASGLPSIAGAGELFF. CDR3 coding DNA: TGTGCTAGTGGTTTGCCCTCAATAGCGGGGGCCGGGGAGCTGTTTTTT.

The table lists this clone with a count of one. The CDR3 coding sequence is TGTGCCAGCAGATCCGGGACTGTTAACACCGGGGAGCTGTTTTTT. Translation: CASRSGTVNTGELFF. The chain employs TRBV6-5 and TRBJ2-2, with D possibly matching TRBD2 (6 bases). Germline CDR1 and CDR2: MNHEY and SVGAGI. Trimming took off 6 bases at V and 2 bases at J, with 13 bases between the two ends. The CDR3 is 15 residues long.

The rearrangement uses TRBV5-4 and TRBJ2-2; 7 nucleotides align to TRBD2. CDR3 size: 15 residues. CDR1 is SGHNT and CDR2 is YYREEE in the germline V gene (reference sequence). J was trimmed by 1 base and V by 7 bases; bases with no gene match: 7. CDR3 protein: CASLQRDGNTGELFF. As DNA, the CDR3 is TGTGCCAGCCTTCAGCGGGACGGGAACACCGGGGAGCTGTTTTTT.

This chain links TRBV5-4 with TRBJ1-4; 7 bases are a match to TRBD1. Unmatched junction bases numbered 7, after V lost 3 bases and J lost 8 bases. This CDR3 spans 14 amino acids. The germline CDR1 and CDR2 sequences are SGHNT and YYREEE (reference sequence). CDR3 nucleotides: TGTGCCAGCAGCTCGAGGACAGGCGGGGAAAAACTGTTTTTT. This encodes CASSSRTGGEKLFF. The whole variable domain, remainder taken from reference TRBV5-4 and TRBJ1-4, is ETGVTQSPTHLIKTRGQQVTLRCSSQSGHNTVSWYQQALGQGPQFIFQYYREEENGRGNFPPRFSGLQFPNYSSELNVNALELDDSALYLCASSSRTGGEKLFFGSGTQLSVL.

This chain uses TRBV5-1 with TRBJ2-1; maybe TRBD1 (5 bases). Trimming removed 6 bases at V and 0 bases at J, with 10 bases between. Germline assignment: CDR1 SGHRS and CDR2 YFSETQ. The CDR3 has 14 residues. The CDR3 DNA sequence: TGCGCCAGCACCCAGGGCCCCTCCTACAATGAGCAGTTCTTC. It translates to CASTQGPSYNEQFF.

The rearrangement links TRBV7-8 to TRBJ1-2, with D perhaps matching TRBD1 (5 bases). Germline V lookup: CDR1 SGHVS, CDR2 FQNEAQ. The CDR3 consists of 12 residues. The V end was cut by 1 base, the J end by 6 bases, with 6 bases between. The CDR3 protein is CASSLVTDGYTF. CDR3 nucleotides: TGTGCCAGCAGCTTAGTGACAGATGGCTACACCTTC.

This CDR3 is CASSVGGGGSQPQHF. The CDR3 coding sequence is TGTGCCAGCAGCGTAGGAGGTGGGGGATCTCAGCCCCAGCATTTT. The V gene is TRBV9, the J gene TRBJ1-5; weak D call: TRBD1 (5 bases). V was cut by 0 bases and J by 6 bases, with 13 bases left in between. Germline values: CDR1 SGDLS, CDR2 YYNGEE. The CDR3 totals 15 residues.

In DNA, the CDR3 is TGCGCCAGCAGCCCGCGTGGAGGGGGGATGAACACTGAAGCTTTCTTT. This gives the protein CASSPRGGGMNTEAFF. The chain is built from TRBV5-1 and TRBJ1-1; D may be TRBD1 (6 bases). Trimming took off 4 bases at V and 0 bases at J, with 16 bases between the two ends. Germline-derived CDR1 and CDR2 are SGHRS and YFSETQ. This CDR3 has 16 amino acids.

The chain employs TRBV2 and TRBJ2-3, with TRBD1 matching over 10 bases. This CDR3 contains 16 residues. J gave up 4 bases and V 6 bases, and 10 bases lay outside the gene matches. In germline, CDR1 is SNHLY, CDR2 FYNNEI. The CDR3: CASRFTDRGSADTQYF. In DNA, the CDR3 is TGTGCCAGCAGATTTACGGACAGGGGGTCTGCAGATACGCAGTATTTT.

The rearrangement joins TRBV5-1 to TRBJ2-3; no firm D call. The length of the CDR3 is 13 residues. Germline V gene sequence: CDR1 SGHRS, CDR2 YFSETQ. The germline V and J ends were trimmed by 4 bases and 0 bases, with 6 bases remaining between them. The CDR3 DNA sequence: TGCGCCAGCAGCCCCGCTAGCACAGATACGCAGTATTTT. Its translation is CASSPASTDTQYF.

The chain has TRBV11-3 and TRBJ2-7; TRBD1 agrees at 9 bases. CDR3 length: 14 residues. V lost 5 bases to trimming and J lost 3 bases; unmatched junction nucleotides: 5. Germline V lookup: CDR1 SGHNT, CDR2 YENEEA. The CDR3, as DNA: TGTGCCAGCAGCGCACAGGGGGCGATCTACGAGCAGTACTTC. Amino acid sequence: CASSAQGAIYEQYF.

The chain couples TRBV29-1 to TRBJ1-3, with D possibly TRBD1 on 6 matching bases. The germline gives CDR1 SQVTM, CDR2 ANQGSEA. Deletions cut 7 bases from V and 2 bases from J, with 15 bases between. The CDR3 covers 14 residues. The CDR3 loop reads CSASDTGTGNTIYF. The CDR3 nucleotides are TGCAGCGCCTCGGATACAGGGACTGGAAACACCATATATTTT.

The chain uses TRBV5-1 and TRBJ1-6; D may be TRBD1 (5 bases). Between the trimmed V and J ends, which lost 4 bases and 7 bases, there was a span of 12 bases. The CDR3 consists of 14 residues. The germline gives CDR1 SGHRS, CDR2 YFSETQ. The chain's CDR3 is CASSPGAQNSPLHF. In DNA, the CDR3 is TGCGCCAGCAGCCCCGGGGCCCAGAATTCACCCCTCCACTTT.